This T cell receptor beta chain was captured by sequencing in a study of T-cell memory formation after mild COVID-19. V was trimmed by 4 bases and J by 0 bases, leaving 22 bases between them. This CDR3 is 18 amino acids long. Germline CDR1 reads SEHNR; CDR2 reads FQNEAQ (reference sequence). With constant-segment primers, 5'RACE yielded cDNA libraries of TCR alpha and TCR beta that carried sample barcodes and UMIs. TCRdb independently ran MiXCR on the 5' RACE reads; one entry per CDR3 protein. The profile covers almost 550,000 distinct CDR3 sequences, with approximately 20% appearing a single time and about 12% taken by the ten largest. Findings and caveats of the study: Specificity for SARS-CoV-2 was not confirmed among the second-wave clones peaking on day 37. Later expanders leaned toward CD4+, whereas clones contracting from day 15 to 85 were balanced CD4/CD8.

In its sample, this clonotype was seen once. Its antigen is unidentified. The chain recombines TRBV7-9 with TRBJ2-7, with D perhaps TRBD2 (5 bases). The origin of this receptor is an adult woman who had mild COVID-19 (a few samples of this study predate the infection). Cell type and time point are not known. What was sequenced was PBMCs or a T cell subset sorted from them (not recorded which). CDR3 nucleotide sequence: TGTGCCAGCAGCTCCCTGATTACCGGACTTATTAGCTCCTACGAGCAGTACTTC. Its protein is CASSSLITGLISSYEQYF.